This T cell receptor beta chain emerged from a study of chemoradiotherapy in HPV16-positive cancers. Overall study context: Candidate HPV-specific T-cell clones and common TCR motifs came from functional assays in a couple of HPV16-positive patients.

Libraries were prepared by immunoSEQ multiplex PCR; TCRdb keeps only in-frame clonotypes and omits some of them. In the table there are approximately 12,000 clones, around 68% of which are singletons. CDR1 and CDR2 (germline): MDHEN, SYDVKM. J gave up 3 bases and V 5 bases, and 9 bases lay outside the gene matches. The length of the CDR3 is 17 residues. The specimen was taken from a patient who underwent chemoradiotherapy. The receptor was isolated from a human donor with HPV-associated anogenital cancer. The V call is TRBV28, the J call TRBJ2-6, with 8 bases fitting TRBD1. CDR3 region: CASSTRDRIGGANVLTF. For the CDR3, the DNA is TGTGCCAGCAGTACCCGGGACAGGATCGGTGGGGCCAACGTCCTGACTTTC.